The 31 T cell receptor beta chains reported below all come from one sample, sequenced in a study of lung T cells in sarcoidosis with Löfgren's syndrome (dated by TCRdb to between 2016 and 2019). The sequencer was an Illumina MiSeq. TCRdb applied fastp at Q25 and MiXCR to the public reads, then kept only in-frame beta chains. Each CDR3 protein gets just one entry, which takes the most common genes and DNA from the rows behind it. Present in this sample are tens of thousands of distinct CDR3 sequences, approximately 21% of which were seen just once. The ten most abundant clones make up about 2.3% of the sample. Sequenced material: CD4+ T cells from PBMCs. Receptors originate from a human donor with sarcoidosis (Löfgren's syndrome or another form), or a control subject (not recorded which).

This clonotype was detected many times. The rearrangement links TRBV25-1 to TRBJ2-4; 7 nucleotides align to TRBD2. V lost 3 bases and J lost 6; bases outside the gene matches: 5. The germline V gene has CDR1 MGHDK and CDR2 SYGVNS. The length of the CDR3 is 14 residues. The CDR3 DNA reads TGTGCCAGCAGTGATGCGGGGAGGGGAAACATTCAGTACTTC. It specifies CASSDAGRGNIQYF.

This clonotype was observed many times. This sequence joins TRBV7-2 and TRBJ2-1; TRBD2 agrees at 10 bases. CDR1 and CDR2 from the germline V gene are SGHTA and FQGNSA. Unmatched junction bases numbered 3, after V lost 0 bases and J lost 7 bases. The CDR3 length is 15 residues. The CDR3: CASSLALAGVNEQFF. CDR3 DNA sequence: TGTGCCAGCAGCTTAGCGCTAGCGGGAGTGAATGAGCAGTTCTTC.

For this clonotype: The germline gene is not matched at one end of the junction; a read error may be the cause. The V and J genes are TRBV15 and TRBJ1-1, with D possibly TRBD1 on 5 matching bases. The CDR3 has 14 residues. Germline V gives CDR1 LNHNV, CDR2 YYDKDF (reference sequence). DNA for the CDR3: TGTGCCGCCAGCAGACACCCGGGGGGCACTGAAGCTTTCTTT. Protein: CAASRHPGGTEAFF.

This clonotype was seen many times. This chain uses TRBV29-1 with TRBJ2-2; 8 positions agree with TRBD1. Losses at the gene ends were 2 bases for V and 6 bases for J; bases not matched to a gene: 14. CDR1 and CDR2 from the germline V gene are SQVTM and ANQGSEA. The CDR3 has 17 residues. CDR3 residues: CSVELLRDRGQSGELFF. CDR3 sequence (DNA): TGCAGCGTTGAACTCCTGCGAGACAGGGGACAGTCCGGGGAGCTGTTTTTT.

This clonotype has at least ten counts. The J gene is TRBJ2-1, the V gene TRBV27; D may be TRBD2 (6 bases). Germline V CDR1 and CDR2: MNHEY, SMNVEV (reference sequence). The V and J ends lost 4 bases and 0 bases respectively, with 10 bases between them. This CDR3 comprises 15 residues. CDR3 sequence reads: CASSYSRGSYNEQFF. CDR3 nucleotides: TGTGCCAGCAGTTATTCGCGGGGCTCCTACAATGAGCAGTTCTTC.

The chain has TRBV2 and TRBJ1-3, with D unclear. CDR1 is SNHLY and CDR2 is FYNNEI in the germline V gene. The CDR3 length is 15 residues. Trimming took 6 bases from V and 0 from J, leaving 12 bases between them. DNA for the CDR3: TGTGCCAGCAGACCTAGTCTCTTCTCTGGAAACACCATATATTTT. This gives the protein CASRPSLFSGNTIYF.

The chain combines TRBV29-1 with TRBJ2-4; 8 bases match TRBD1. Germline V CDR1 and CDR2: SQVTM, ANQGSEA. The V segment lost 4 bases and the J segment 7 bases; nucleotides outside the gene matches: 6. The CDR3 extends over 13 amino acids. The CDR3 loop reads CSVVGTGGNIQYF. CDR3 nucleotide sequence: TGCAGCGTTGTAGGCACAGGGGGGAACATTCAGTACTTC.

In its sample, this clonotype was seen many times. The chain links TRBV7-2 to TRBJ1-1, with unresolved D. CDR1 SGHTA and CDR2 FQGNSA come from the germline V gene. This CDR3 is 13 amino acids long. The V gene lost 3 bases and the J gene lost 4 bases, with 9 bases spanning the gap. The DNA for the CDR3 is TGTGCCAGCAGCTTCGGACGGACCACTGAAGCTTTCTTT. This gives the protein CASSFGRTTEAFF.

The V gene is TRBV12-3 or TRBV12-4, the J gene TRBJ2-5; D possibly matches TRBD1 or TRBD2 (6 bases each). Trimming removed 5 bases at V and 2 bases at J, with 15 bases between. CDR3 size: 15 residues. DNA for the CDR3: TGTGCCAGCAGTCGTGGGGGGCTGGGACAAGAGACCCAGTACTTC. This encodes CASSRGGLGQETQYF.

Many counts were recorded for this clonotype. V usage is TRBV4-3 and J usage is TRBJ2-3, with TRBD2 identical over 8 bases. Germline CDR1 and CDR2: LGHNA and YSLEER. The trim removed 1 base at V and 1 base at J, leaving 4 bases unmatched. The CDR3 contains 16 residues. The chain's CDR3 is CASSQAVRGGTDTQYF. CDR3 DNA: TGCGCCAGCAGCCAAGCTGTGCGGGGGGGCACAGATACGCAGTATTTT.

This clonotype was found many times. The chain combines TRBV14 with TRBJ1-1; the match to TRBD1 covers 7 bases. The CDR3 is made up of 16 amino acids. The J segment lost 0 bases and the V segment lost 6 bases, leaving 10 bases of the junction unmatched. The germline gives CDR1 SGHDN, CDR2 FVKESK. CDR3: CASRDEGQSMNTEAFF. CDR3 nucleotide sequence: TGTGCCAGCAGAGACGAGGGACAGAGCATGAACACTGAAGCTTTCTTT.

This clonotype was found a few times. The CDR3 nucleotides read TGCGCCAGCGGCGACCTAGCGGTACCCACAGATACGCAGTATTTT. Its protein product is CASGDLAVPTDTQYF. The V call is TRBV5-1, the J call TRBJ2-3; 7 bases match TRBD2. The V segment lost 7 bases and the J segment 2 bases; nucleotides outside the gene matches: 10. Per the germline V gene, CDR1 is SGHRS and CDR2 is YFSETQ. This CDR3 is built from 15 residues.

This clonotype has at least ten counts. This chain connects TRBV20-1 to TRBJ2-3; 8 bases match TRBD1. Germline trimming cut 5 bases from V and 3 bases from J; bases unmatched to any gene: 10. Germline assignment: CDR1 DFQATT and CDR2 SNEGSKA (reference sequence). This CDR3 is built from 15 residues. The CDR3 protein is CSAAEVRGRTDTQYF. CDR3 in DNA: TGCAGTGCTGCGGAGGTCAGGGGGCGAACAGATACGCAGTATTTT.

This clonotype has at least ten counts. The chain employs TRBV6-6 and TRBJ2-1, with TRBD1 matching over 7 bases. This CDR3 comprises 14 residues. Germline assignment: CDR1 MNHNY and CDR2 SVGAGI (reference sequence). The V segment lost 0 bases and the J segment 5 bases; nucleotides outside the gene matches: 1. The CDR3 DNA sequence: TGTGCCAGCAGTTACTCGGGACAGCACAATGAGCAGTTCTTC. It yields the protein CASSYSGQHNEQFF.

As concerns this clonotype: This clone may be a read error of a much larger clone one base away. The chain combines TRBV27 with TRBJ2-1; D not certain. CDR3 length: 16 amino acids. Per germline, CDR1 MNHEY and CDR2 SMNVEV (reference sequence). Here the CDR3 reads CASSLYGTDSYNEQLF. The CDR3 DNA reads TGTGCCAGCAGTTTATACGGCACCGACTCCTACAATGAGCAGCTCTTC.

On this clonotype itself: A read error may account for a junction end that differs from germline. This chain links TRBV28 with TRBJ1-2, with TRBD1 identical over 7 bases. Germline V lookup: CDR1 MDHEN, CDR2 SYDVKM. The CDR3 extends over 16 amino acids. The CDR3 DNA follows: TGTGCCAGCGGTTTCCCTCAGGGGGTGGATAACTATGGCTACACCTTC. It encodes CASGFPQGVDNYGYTF.

In regard to this clonotype: This may be a read error: a much more frequent sequence differs by one nucleotide. The J gene is TRBJ1-3, the V gene TRBV5-1; D not resolved. The V gene's germline CDR1 is SGHRS and CDR2 YFSETQ. This CDR3 region has 15 residues. DNA for the CDR3: TGCGCCAGCAGATTGTCCGGTGCCTCTGGAAACGCCATATATTTT. It is translated as CASRLSGASGNAIYF.

This clonotype was observed many times. J is TRBJ1-6 and V is TRBV28, with a tentative D call TRBD1 (6 bases). The CDR3 runs 14 residues. Germline-derived CDR1 and CDR2 are MDHEN and SYDVKM. Trimming shortened V by 3 bases and J by 11 bases, and 14 bases separated the two germline ends. The CDR3 bases are TGTGCCAGCAGTTTGGATGGACAGTCTCCACCCCTCCACTTT. Residues: CASSLDGQSPPLHF.

The gene calls are TRBV5-6 and TRBJ2-7, with TRBD1 matching 7 bases. V lost 5 bases and J lost 0; bases outside the gene matches: 8. The CDR3 is 15 amino acids. Per the germline V gene, CDR1 is SGHDT and CDR2 is YYEEEE. CDR3 bases: TGTGCCAGCAGGTGGTGGGACAGAAGCTCCTACGAGCAGTACGTC. It encodes CASRWWDRSSYEQYV.

About this clonotype itself: It may be a read error: a sequence one base away is much more abundant. The chain couples TRBV7-7 to TRBJ2-5; the D gene is possibly TRBD1 (6 bases). This CDR3 has 15 amino acids. The V gene lost 4 bases and the J gene lost 4 bases, with 16 bases spanning the gap. The germline gives CDR1 SSHAT, CDR2 FNYEAQ (reference sequence). For the CDR3, the DNA is TGTGCCAGCAGCTCAGAGGCAGGGGCGGGAGAGACCCAGTACTTC. Its protein is CASSSEAGAGETQYF. The variable domain in full, with the rest retrieved from reference TRBV7-7 and TRBJ2-5, is GAGVSQSPRYKVTKRGQDVTLRCDPISSHATLYWYQQALGQGPEFLTYFNYEAQPDKSGLPSDRFSAERPEGSISTLTIQRTEQRDSAMYRCASSSEAGAGETQYFGPGTRLLVL.

This clonotype has just one count. A much larger clone lies a single base off, so this may be a read error. The gene calls are TRBV10-3 and TRBJ1-5; D uncertain. V was trimmed by 2 bases and J by 0 bases, leaving 8 bases between them. This CDR3 comprises 15 residues. Germline V gene lookup returns CDR1 ENHRY and CDR2 SYGVKD. The CDR3 spells CAISEGVYSNQPQHF. The CDR3, as DNA: TGTGCCATCAGTGAGGGAGTATATAGCAATCAGCCCCAGCATTTT.

The sample holds many counts of this clonotype. CDR3 residues: CASSYSPTNYGYTF. CDR3 bases: TGTGCCAGCAGTTACTCTCCGACTAACTATGGCTACACCTTC. This rearrangement joins TRBV6-6 to TRBJ1-2, with unresolved D. Looked up from germline, CDR1 is MNHNY and CDR2 is SVGAGI (reference sequence). The CDR3 loop spans 14 amino acids. V was shortened by 0 bases and J by 0 bases, with 5 bases between the two germline ends.

Details on this clonotype: This sequence may be a read error, since a much larger clone differs from it by one base. V is TRBV10-1 and J is TRBJ1-2; no firm D call. V was clipped by 5 bases and J by 5 bases, with 12 bases between them. Germline V gene data show CDR1 as WNHNN and CDR2 as SYGVQD (reference sequence). The CDR3 loop spans 13 amino acids. The CDR3 spells CASSNGVGYGYTF. CDR3 in DNA: TGCGCCAGCAGTAACGGGGTTGGGTATGGCTACACCTTC.

This clonotype has more than one count but fewer than ten. The chain couples TRBV10-2 to TRBJ2-1; D unclear. The CDR3 is made up of 13 amino acids. The V gene's germline CDR1 is WSHSY and CDR2 SAAADI. V was cut by 2 bases and J by 4 bases, with 6 bases left in between. The CDR3 is CASSESLYNEQFF. CDR3 coding DNA: TGCGCCAGCAGTGAGAGTCTTTACAATGAGCAGTTCTTC.

This clonotype has at least ten counts. The V and J genes are TRBV12-3 or TRBV12-4 and TRBJ2-1; TRBD2 matches at 7 bases. V shed 7 bases and J 0 bases; nucleotides not matched to a gene: 12. CDR3 length equals 17 residues. CDR3 sequence reads: CASTVPGRGSSYNEQFF. The CDR3 nucleotides are TGTGCCAGCACTGTACCGGGGCGGGGGAGCTCCTACAATGAGCAGTTCTTC.

In its sample, this clonotype was seen many times. The chain employs TRBV6-6 and TRBJ2-2; no definite D call. Trimming stripped 1 base from V and 4 bases from J, with 13 bases between. The CDR3 spans 16 residues. Germline assignment: CDR1 MNHNY and CDR2 SVGAGI (reference sequence). CDR3 in DNA: TGTGCCAGCAGTTACTTTATCGTGGATCGCACCGGGGAGCTGTTTTTT. It yields the protein CASSYFIVDRTGELFF.

This clonotype has a count of ten or more. The chain has TRBV18 and TRBJ2-3, with 9 positions matching TRBD2. This CDR3 has 16 residues. Germline CDR1 and CDR2: KGHSH and LQKENI. V trimming: 4 bases; J trimming: 0 bases; junction bases outside the gene matches: 5. The CDR3 is CASSHSLAGSTDTQYF. Written as DNA, the CDR3 is TGTGCCAGCTCACATTCGCTAGCGGGGAGCACAGATACGCAGTATTTT.

This clonotype was recorded at least ten times. This chain uses TRBV20-1 with TRBJ1-1, with TRBD1 matching over 8 bases. Unmatched junction bases numbered 6, after V lost 5 bases and J lost 4 bases. Germline CDR1 reads DFQATT; CDR2 reads SNEGSKA (reference sequence). The CDR3 covers 13 residues. The CDR3 region is CSACRDRSTEAFF. The CDR3 region has the DNA TGCAGTGCTTGCCGGGACAGGTCCACTGAAGCTTTCTTT.

On this clonotype itself: Germline is not matched at one junction end, which may reflect a read error. This sequence joins TRBV7-2 and TRBJ2-1; tentatively, D is TRBD1 or TRBD2 (5 bases each). Germline V gene lookup returns CDR1 SGHTA and CDR2 FQGNSA. The CDR3 contains 14 residues. CDR3 loop: CASRPGPTYSEQFF. CDR3 sequence (DNA): TGTGCCAGCAGACCGGGACCAACCTACAGTGAGCAGTTCTTC. The full variable domain, with the rest looked up from reference TRBV7-2 and TRBJ2-1, is GAGVSQSPSNKVTEKGKDVELRCDPISGHTALYWYRQSLGQGLEFLIYFQGNSAPDKSGLPSDRFSAERTGGSVSTLTIQRTQQEDSAVYLCASRPGPTYSEQFFGPGTRLTVL.

The rearrangement joins TRBV2 to TRBJ1-2; the D gene is possibly TRBD1 (5 bases). The germline V gene encodes CDR1 SNHLY and CDR2 FYNNEI. V shed 3 bases and J shed 4 bases, with 21 bases lying between them. The CDR3 length is 17 residues. The CDR3 here is CASSDLAPGRVSYGYTF. In DNA, the CDR3 is TGTGCCAGCAGTGATCTGGCTCCGGGGCGCGTGAGCTATGGCTACACCTTC.

At least ten counts were recorded for this clonotype. The rearrangement uses TRBV28 and TRBJ1-1; D remains ambiguous. The CDR3 runs to 12 residues. CDR1 is MDHEN, CDR2 SYDVKM, per germline. V dropped 7 bases and J dropped 0 bases, with 6 bases sitting between them. In nucleotides, the CDR3 is TGTGCCAGCAACGAGTTGAACACTGAAGCTTTCTTT. Translating it yields CASNELNTEAFF.